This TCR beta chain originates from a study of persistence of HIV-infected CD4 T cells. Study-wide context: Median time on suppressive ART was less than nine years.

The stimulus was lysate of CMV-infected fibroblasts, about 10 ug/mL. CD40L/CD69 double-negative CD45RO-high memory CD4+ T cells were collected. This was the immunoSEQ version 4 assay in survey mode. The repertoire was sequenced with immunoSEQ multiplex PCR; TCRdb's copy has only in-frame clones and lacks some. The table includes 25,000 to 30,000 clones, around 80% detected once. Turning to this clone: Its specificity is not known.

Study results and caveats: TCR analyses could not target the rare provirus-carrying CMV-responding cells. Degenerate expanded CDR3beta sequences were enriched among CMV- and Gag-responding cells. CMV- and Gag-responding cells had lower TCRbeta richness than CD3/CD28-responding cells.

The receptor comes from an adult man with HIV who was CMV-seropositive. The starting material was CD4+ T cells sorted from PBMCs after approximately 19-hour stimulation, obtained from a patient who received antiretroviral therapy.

CDR3 sequence reads: CASSRDTQETQYF. As DNA, the CDR3 is TGTGCCAGCAGTAGGGACACCCAAGAGACCCAGTACTTC. V usage is TRBV6-2 or TRBV6-3 and J usage is TRBJ2-5; weak D call: TRBD1 (6 bases). This CDR3 comprises 13 residues. V was shortened by 5 bases and J by 1 base, with 8 bases between the two germline ends. Germline CDR1 and CDR2: MNHEY and SVGEGT.